This passage covers 8 T cell receptor beta chains from one sample sequenced in a study of cytomegalovirus exposure and HLA in healthy donors. This PCR relied on a set of 60 Vbeta primers and 13 Jbeta primers. Clones were sequenced by immunoSEQ multiplex PCR, and TCRdb holds only the in-frame ones, with some missing. The repertoire holds around 130,000 clones, about three quarters seen once, with approximately 1% in the top ten. The sequencing sample was made of PBMCs. The source of these receptors is a human donor in good health.

This clone was detected a few times. The chain uses TRBV10-3 and TRBJ1-2; unclear D gene. CDR3 length: 14 amino acids. Deletions cut 0 bases from V and 7 bases from J, with 12 bases between. Germline lookup yields CDR1 ENHRY and CDR2 SYGVKD. The CDR3 DNA reads as TGTGCCATCAGTGAGTCGATAGCCCTGGGTGGCTACACCTTC. Amino acids: CAISESIALGGYTF.

The rearrangement joins TRBV2 to TRBJ2-2; D ambiguous. Trimming removed 1 base from V and 1 base from J, with 7 bases in between. The CDR3 consists of 15 residues. In germline, CDR1 is SNHLY, CDR2 FYNNEI. Here the CDR3 DNA reads TGTGCCAGCAGTGAAGGGGCGCAGAACACCGGGGAGCTGTTTTTT. Its protein is CASSEGAQNTGELFF.

This clone showed up just a few times. The chain has TRBV11-3 and TRBJ1-1; D ambiguous. V was clipped by 0 bases and J by 2 bases, with 4 bases between them. This CDR3 is 13 amino acids long. CDR1 SGHNT and CDR2 YENEEA come from the germline V gene. CDR3 sequence reads: CASSLDRNTEAFF. DNA of the CDR3: TGTGCCAGCAGCTTAGACAGAAACACTGAAGCTTTCTTT.

The chain links TRBV9 to TRBJ2-1; TRBD1 matches 9 bases. The V segment lost 3 bases and the J segment 0 bases; nucleotides outside the gene matches: 4. CDR1 is SGDLS, CDR2 YYNGEE, per germline. CDR3 length: 16 residues. The CDR3 DNA is TGTGCCAGCAGCGGGGAACAGGGGGCCTCCTACAATGAGCAGTTCTTC. It is translated as CASSGEQGASYNEQFF.

The V and J genes are TRBV29-1 and TRBJ2-1; D not certain. Germline CDR1 and CDR2: SQVTM and ANQGSEA. There are 12 residues in the CDR3. Trimming pared 4 bases from V and 9 bases from J, leaving 13 bases between. Here the CDR3 DNA reads TGCAGCGTTGCGTGGGCTTGGTCTGAGCAGTTCTTC. Its translation: CSVAWAWSEQFF.

The gene calls are TRBV5-1 and TRBJ2-1; 7 bases agree with TRBD1. Germline trimming cut 0 bases from V and 4 bases from J; bases unmatched to any gene: 7. Germline assignment: CDR1 SGHRS and CDR2 YFSETQ. This CDR3 is built from 16 residues. CDR3: CASSLGQGDYYNEQFF. CDR3 nucleotide sequence: TGCGCCAGCAGCTTGGGGCAGGGGGATTATTACAATGAGCAGTTCTTC. Drawing the rest from reference TRBV5-1 and TRBJ2-1, the complete variable domain is KAGVTQTPRYLIKTRGQQVTLSCSPISGHRSVSWYQQTPGQGLQFLFEYFSETQRNKGNFPGRFSGRQFSNSRSEMNVSTLELGDSALYLCASSLGQGDYYNEQFFGPGTRLTVL.

For this clone: Other DNA sequences of this sample code for an identical CDR3. The chain's CDR3 is CASSPGGPYEQYF. CDR3 bases: TGCGCCAGCAGCCCGGGGGGACCCTACGAGCAGTACTTC. The V gene is TRBV10-1, the J gene TRBJ2-7, with 7 bases matching TRBD2. V lost 6 bases to trimming and J lost 2 bases; unmatched junction nucleotides: 4. CDR3 length: 13 residues. In germline, CDR1 is WNHNN, CDR2 SYGVQD (reference sequence).

With respect to this clone: The identical CDR3 is also encoded by other nucleotide sequences in the sample. The gene calls are TRBV9 and TRBJ2-1, with TRBD2 identical over 12 bases. This CDR3 spans 19 amino acids. V lost 1 base and J lost 0; bases outside the gene matches: 8. Germline-derived CDR1 and CDR2 are SGDLS and YYNGEE. The CDR3 DNA is TGTGCCAGCAGCGTATCCGGACTAGCGGGGCTGAGCTCCTACAATGAGCAGTTCTTC. It specifies CASSVSGLAGLSSYNEQFF.